What follows are 23 T cell receptor beta chains derived from one specimen sequenced in a study of PD-1 blockade in classical Hodgkin lymphoma. Brentuximab vedotin exposure varied among the patients, all of whom had relapsed after autologous stem cell transplantation. Produced via immunoSEQ multiplex PCR; TCRdb's table is partial and in-frame only. The data show 15,000 to 20,000 clones, about 80% seen once. The sequences come from peripheral blood mononuclear cells (PBMCs), collected at baseline. These receptors originate from a human donor with classical Hodgkin lymphoma.

CDR3 bases: TGTGCCAGCGGACAGGGCGGGTCACCCCTCCACTTT. Its translation is CASGQGGSPLHF. J is TRBJ1-6 and V is TRBV7-2, with 8 bases aligning to TRBD1. V trimming: 8 bases; J trimming: 10 bases; junction bases outside the gene matches: 4. This CDR3 comprises 12 residues. The germline V gene encodes CDR1 SGHTA and CDR2 FQGNSA. The full variable domain, its missing parts supplied by reference TRBV7-2 and TRBJ1-6, is GAGVSQSPSNKVTEKGKDVELRCDPISGHTALYWYRQSLGQGLEFLIYFQGNSAPDKSGLPSDRFSAERTGGSVSTLTIQRTQQEDSAVYLCASGQGGSPLHFGNGTRLTVT.

The gene calls are TRBV27 and TRBJ1-4, with D possibly matching TRBD1 (5 bases). CDR3 size: 13 residues. V was clipped by 7 bases and J by 7 bases, with 13 bases between them. CDR1 and CDR2 from the germline V gene are MNHEY and SMNVEV (reference sequence). The DNA of the CDR3 is TGTGCCAGCAACAGGAGGCAAGGTGAAAAACTGTTTTTT. It translates to CASNRRQGEKLFF.

The chain employs TRBV27 and TRBJ2-1; weak D call: TRBD2 (6 bases). The V end was cut by 1 base, the J end by 4 bases, with 14 bases between. CDR3 length equals 16 residues. The germline V gene encodes CDR1 MNHEY and CDR2 SMNVEV (reference sequence). The CDR3 spells CASSLFPRREYNEQFF. The CDR3 nucleotides read TGTGCCAGCAGTTTATTTCCCAGGAGGGAGTACAATGAGCAGTTCTTC.

This chain links TRBV7-9 with TRBJ2-1, with TRBD1 matching 9 bases. Trimming took 5 bases from V and 7 from J; bases not matched to a gene: 6. CDR3 size: 14 residues. CDR1 is SEHNR, CDR2 FQNEAQ, per germline (reference sequence). This CDR3 is CASSRQGDRNEQFF. The CDR3 nucleotides are TGTGCCAGCAGCAGACAGGGGGATCGGAATGAGCAGTTCTTC.

The rearrangement joins TRBV6-6 to TRBJ2-1, with 10 bases fitting TRBD2. J gave up 5 bases and V 4 bases, and 8 bases lay outside the gene matches. Looked up from germline, CDR1 is MNHNY and CDR2 is SVGAGI (reference sequence). The CDR3 spans 16 residues. This CDR3 is CASSSPLAGIHNEQFF. The CDR3 nucleotides read TGTGCCAGCAGTTCCCCACTAGCGGGGATCCACAATGAGCAGTTCTTC.

The gene calls are TRBV6-5 and TRBJ1-2, with D tentatively TRBD1 (5 bases). The CDR3 runs to 14 residues. V was cut by 2 bases and J by 8 bases, with 15 bases left in between. Germline V gene lookup returns CDR1 MNHEY and CDR2 SVGAGI. CDR3 coding DNA: TGTGCCAGCAGTTACAACGCCGGGGGTAACGGCTACACCTTC. Its translation is CASSYNAGGNGYTF.

A note on this clone: The junction does not match germline at one end; this may be a read error. The chain couples TRBV9 to TRBJ2-5; 9 bases fit TRBD1. CDR1 is SGDLS and CDR2 is YYNGEE in the germline V gene. This CDR3 is 16 amino acids long. The DNA for the CDR3 is TGTGCCAGCAGCGAAAGTCCGGGACAGGGCCCCACCGTGGTCCACTTC. It codes for CASSESPGQGPTVVHF. Using reference TRBV9 and TRBJ2-5 for the parts outside the CDR3, the full variable domain is DSGVTQTPKHLITATGQRVTLRCSPRSGDLSVYWYQQSLDQGLQFLIQYYNGEERAKGNILERFSAQQFPDLHSELNLSSLELGDSALYFCASSESPGQGPTVVHFGPGTRLLVL.

The chain carries TRBV7-2 and TRBJ2-5; 7 bases fit TRBD1. Per the germline V gene, CDR1 is SGHTA and CDR2 is FQGNSA. This CDR3 is built from 14 residues. With 1 base clipped from V and 3 bases from J, the junction kept 2 bases outside the gene matches. The CDR3 coding sequence is TGTGCCAGCAGCTTAGGACAGGGAGAAGAGACCCAGTACTTC. It encodes CASSLGQGEETQYF.

This sequence joins TRBV5-4 and TRBJ2-4, with D perhaps matching TRBD1 or TRBD2 (6 bases each). This CDR3 spans 16 amino acids. Per the germline V gene, CDR1 is SGHNT and CDR2 is YYREEE (reference sequence). Trimming shortened V by 2 bases and J by 0 bases, and 12 bases separated the two germline ends. The CDR3 sequence is CASSFSRGLAKNIQYF. The CDR3, as DNA: TGTGCCAGCAGCTTCAGCAGGGGACTAGCCAAAAACATTCAGTACTTC.

V usage is TRBV9 and J usage is TRBJ1-2; D gene uncertain. Germline-derived CDR1 and CDR2 are SGDLS and YYNGEE. Between the trimmed V and J ends, which lost 0 bases and 3 bases, there was a span of 12 bases. The CDR3 length is 15 residues. Here the CDR3 reads CASSVGWQEYYGYTF. The CDR3 DNA reads as TGTGCCAGCAGCGTAGGATGGCAGGAGTACTATGGCTACACCTTC. The full variable domain, rest sourced from reference TRBV9 and TRBJ1-2, is DSGVTQTPKHLITATGQRVTLRCSPRSGDLSVYWYQQSLDQGLQFLIQYYNGEERAKGNILERFSAQQFPDLHSELNLSSLELGDSALYFCASSVGWQEYYGYTFGSGTRLTVV.

This clone was counted a few times. The rearrangement uses TRBV28 and TRBJ2-3; D is possibly TRBD1 or TRBD2 (5 bases each). The length of the CDR3 is 16 residues. With 4 bases removed from V and 4 bases from J, the gap between germline ends came to 18 bases. Germline-derived CDR1 and CDR2 are MDHEN and SYDVKM. CDR3 region: CASSSWDGVRADTQYF. The CDR3 DNA reads TGTGCCAGCAGTTCCTGGGACGGGGTCCGGGCAGATACGCAGTATTTT.

The chain uses TRBV14 and TRBJ2-3; D is perhaps TRBD2 (6 bases). Germline V CDR1 and CDR2: SGHDN, FVKESK. V was cut by 4 bases and J by 3 bases, with 14 bases left in between. The CDR3 has 15 residues. Here the CDR3 DNA reads TGTGCCAGCAGCCCCTACGGCGGGAAGACAGATACGCAGTATTTT. Translation gives CASSPYGGKTDTQYF.

V gene TRBV19 combines with J gene TRBJ1-2; 8 nucleotides line up with TRBD1. Losses at the gene ends were 7 bases for V and 3 bases for J; bases not matched to a gene: 7. This CDR3 contains 14 residues. In germline, CDR1 is LNHDA, CDR2 SQIVND (reference sequence). The CDR3 sequence is CASTPTGEYYGYTF. Written as DNA, the CDR3 is TGTGCCAGTACTCCGACAGGGGAGTACTATGGCTACACCTTC.

The rearrangement uses TRBV6-5 and TRBJ2-1, with TRBD2 matching 11 bases. The CDR3 is 16 amino acids. The V gene's germline CDR1 is MNHEY and CDR2 SVGAGI. Germline trimming cut 2 bases from V and 6 bases from J; bases unmatched to any gene: 6. This CDR3 reads CASSYDLAGGSNEQFF. CDR3 DNA sequence: TGTGCCAGCAGTTACGACCTAGCGGGAGGCTCCAATGAGCAGTTCTTC.

The chain combines TRBV30 with TRBJ2-5, with D perhaps TRBD2 (6 bases). Per the germline V gene, CDR1 is GTSNPN and CDR2 is SVGIG (reference sequence). The CDR3 loop spans 15 amino acids. Trimming took 0 bases from V and 7 from J, leaving 18 bases between them. The CDR3 region is CAWSVLSILGGTQYF. CDR3 bases: TGTGCCTGGAGTGTACTGTCAATCCTGGGAGGGACCCAGTACTTC.

The chain is built from TRBV4-1 and TRBJ2-7; maybe TRBD2 (5 bases). Trimming removed 5 bases from V and 4 bases from J, with 15 bases in between. The CDR3 is made up of 14 amino acids. The germline V gene has CDR1 MGHRA and CDR2 YSYEKL. CDR3 in amino acids: CASSSTGSSYEQYF. CDR3 nucleotides: TGCGCCAGCAGCTCGACGGGGAGTTCTTACGAGCAGTACTTC.

This sequence joins TRBV10-3 and TRBJ1-2, with D hard to call. The CDR3 is 14 residues long. V was shortened by 0 bases and J by 2 bases, with 7 bases between the two germline ends. Germline V gene data show CDR1 as ENHRY and CDR2 as SYGVKD. The CDR3 bases are TGTGCCATCAGTGAGTCTGCCAGGAACTATGGCTACACCTTC. Residues: CAISESARNYGYTF.

DNA of the CDR3: TGTGCCAGCAGCGGACCGGGGGACAGGGAAAAACTGTTTTTT. Its translation: CASSGPGDREKLFF. The chain uses TRBV5-4 and TRBJ1-4; 8 nucleotides align to TRBD1. Germline values: CDR1 SGHNT, CDR2 YYREEE (reference sequence). The ends lost 4 bases at V and 8 bases at J; junction bases unmatched: 7. The CDR3 covers 14 residues. The complete variable domain, with remaining parts taken from reference TRBV5-4 and TRBJ1-4, reads ETGVTQSPTHLIKTRGQQVTLRCSSQSGHNTVSWYQQALGQGPQFIFQYYREEENGRGNFPPRFSGLQFPNYSSELNVNALELDDSALYLCASSGPGDREKLFFGSGTQLSVL.

The count of this clone is one. V is TRBV29-1 and J is TRBJ2-4; TRBD1 aligns across 8 bases. CDR3 length: 16 amino acids. After removal of 7 bases from V and 3 bases from J, the junction contained 14 bases not matched to a gene. Germline assignment: CDR1 SQVTM and CDR2 ANQGSEA. The CDR3 reads CSAQARGTGLKNIQYF. CDR3 in DNA: TGCAGCGCCCAAGCCCGGGGGACAGGCCTCAAAAACATTCAGTACTTC.

There are a few counts of this clone. The CDR3 nucleotides read TGTGCCAGCAGGCCATACGAAACAGGGGGCACTGAAGCTTTCTTT. This codes for CASRPYETGGTEAFF. The J gene is TRBJ1-1, the V gene TRBV6-5, with 8 nucleotides matching TRBD1. The germline V gene has CDR1 MNHEY and CDR2 SVGAGI. CDR3 length: 15 amino acids. The V and J ends lost 6 bases and 4 bases, in that order; junction bases with no gene match: 10.

This clone was seen only once. The J gene is TRBJ2-7, the V gene TRBV19, with TRBD1 identical over 10 bases. The V and J ends lost 7 bases and 5 bases, in that order; junction bases with no gene match: 11. Germline V gene sequence: CDR1 LNHDA, CDR2 SQIVND (reference sequence). The CDR3 length is 15 residues. In DNA form, the CDR3 reads TGTGCCAGTATGGACGAGCGGACAGGGGGAAACGAGCAGTACTTC. Protein product: CASMDERTGGNEQYF.

This chain connects TRBV6-1 to TRBJ2-7; 8 bases agree with TRBD1. V lost 8 bases and J lost 3; bases outside the gene matches: 9. This CDR3 has 14 amino acids. CDR1 and CDR2 (germline): MNHNS, SASEGT. The CDR3 sequence is CASGGDRTDYEQYF. As DNA, the CDR3 is TGTGCCAGCGGAGGGGACAGGACCGACTACGAGCAGTACTTC.

The chain's CDR3 is CASSVTGGFGTGELFF. The CDR3 DNA reads TGTGCCAGCAGCGTAACAGGGGGCTTTGGCACCGGGGAGCTGTTTTTT. V usage is TRBV9 and J usage is TRBJ2-2; 9 bases line up with TRBD1. The ends lost 1 base at V and 4 bases at J; junction bases unmatched: 5. The CDR3 spans 16 residues. Germline V gene data show CDR1 as SGDLS and CDR2 as YYNGEE.